A selection of T cell receptor beta chains follows, all from one sample in a study of cytomegalovirus exposure and HLA in healthy donors. Data came from immunoSEQ multiplex PCR; TCRdb stores just in-frame clones and leaves some out. The sample shows some 150,000 clones, 84% of them seen only once. Source material: PBMCs. The receptors were gathered from a boy aged 2-9 years in good health and CMV-seronegative. Each CDR3 is given with its conserved first and last residue. The order of the fields is D gene, J gene, clone size, V gene, CDR3 DNA, CDR3 protein. A D gene is named only where the DNA matches it firmly. Only some rows state a clone size, as once, few, many or a class for expanded clones.

>.|TRBJ2-1|few|TRBV5-6
TGTGCCAGCAGCGGGGGGGGACAGGCGGACAATGAGCAGTTCTTC
CASSGGGQADNEQFF
>TRBD1|TRBJ1-5|.|TRBV27
TGTGCCAGCAGTCCCCTCGAAGACGACAGGGACGAACGCGGCAATCAGCCCCAGCATTTT
CASSPLEDDRDERGNQPQHF
>.|TRBJ1-5|.|TRBV27
TGTGCCAGCAGTTTGCGGCCGTCGCAGGGTCAGCCCCAGCATTTT
CASSLRPSQGQPQHF
>.|TRBJ1-4|.|TRBV9
TGTGCCAGCAGCGTGGAGGGGTTGGATGAAAAACTGTTTTTT
CASSVEGLDEKLFF
>.|TRBJ2-7|.|TRBV7-3
TGTGCCAGCAGCTACCAGGGAGGACGCTACGAGCAGTACTTC
CASSYQGGRYEQYF
>.|TRBJ1-1|.|TRBV18
TGTGCCAGCTCAGAAACGAGGTTGGGCACTGAAGCTTTCTTT
CASSETRLGTEAFF
>TRBD2|TRBJ2-1|.|TRBV28
TGTGCCAGCAGTTTATCGGGCGAACTAGCGGGAGACTACAATGAGCAGTTCTTC
CASSLSGELAGDYNEQFF
>TRBD1|TRBJ1-1|.|TRBV6-1
TGTGCCAGCAGTGAAGCCCTGGACAGGGCCTTTGAAGCTTTCTTT
CASSEALDRAFEAFF
>TRBD1|TRBJ1-2|.|TRBV9
TGTGCCAGCAGCGTATCGACAGGGGTCGATGGCTACACCTTC
CASSVSTGVDGYTF
>TRBD1|TRBJ2-5|.|TRBV28
TGTGCCAGCAGTCTAACAGGGGTCGGCGAGACCCAGTACTTC
CASSLTGVGETQYF
>TRBD1|TRBJ2-7|.|TRBV11-2
TGTGCCAGCAGTTCGGACAGGGTTGCTTACGAGCAGTACTTC
CASSSDRVAYEQYF
>TRBD2|TRBJ2-3|.|TRBV4-2
TGTGCCAGCAGCCAAGGGTCTAGCGGGGGGGTAGATACGCAGTATTTT
CASSQGSSGGVDTQYF
>.|TRBJ1-2|.|TRBV19
TGTGCCAGCTACCGGCCGGGTAACTATGGCTACACCTTC
CASYRPGNYGYTF
>.|TRBJ2-7|once|TRBV28
TGTGCCAGCAGTTTATACAGTCACGAGCAGTACTTC
CASSLYSHEQYF
>.|TRBJ1-4|.|TRBV6-4
TGTGCCAGCAGTGCCCTCCTGGAGGAAGGACTGTTTTTT
CASSALLEEGLFF
>.|TRBJ1-1|.|TRBV9
TGTGCCAGCAGCTCCTCATTGGGAGGGTCGGGCACTGAAGCTTTCTTC
CASSSSLGGSGTEAFF
>.|TRBJ2-5|.|TRBV7-2
TGTGCCAGCAGCTTACGGTCGGTCATCCAAGAGACCCAGTACTTC
CASSLRSVIQETQYF
>.|TRBJ1-3|.|TRBV7-9
TGTGCCAGCAGCTTAAGCCACCGGGAGTCTGGAAACACCATATATTTT
CASSLSHRESGNTIYF
>TRBD2|TRBJ2-3|.|TRBV11-2
TGTGCCAGCAGCGCGGGACTAGCGGCAGATACGCAGTATTTT
CASSAGLAADTQYF
>TRBD2|TRBJ2-1|.|TRBV6-5
TGTGCCAGCAGCCCCCCGGGAGGATCGTACAATGAGCAGTTCTTC
CASSPPGGSYNEQFF
>TRBD2|TRBJ2-1|.|TRBV9
TGTGCCAGCAGCCCAGCAGCGGGGGGTTACAATGAGCAGTTCTTC
CASSPAAGGYNEQFF
>TRBD1|TRBJ2-5|.|TRBV7-2
TGTGCCAGCAGCTTAGACACAGGGGGCGGAAAGACCCAGTACTTC
CASSLDTGGGKTQYF
>TRBD1|TRBJ1-2|.|TRBV20-1
TGCAGTGCGAGGGGGCCCCAACGCTACACCTTC
CSARGPQRYTF
>TRBD2|TRBJ2-7|.|TRBV27
TGTGCCAGCAGTTCACTAGCGGGGGGGACCTACGAGCAGTACTTC
CASSSLAGGTYEQYF
>TRBD1|TRBJ1-1|once|TRBV5-1
TGCGCCAGCAGTTTAGGGACAGGGACTGAAGCTTTCTTT
CASSLGTGTEAFF
>TRBD1|TRBJ1-3|.|TRBV9
TGTGCCAGCAGCCCGGGACAGGGGGGAGGAAACACCATATATTTT
CASSPGQGGGNTIYF
>TRBD1|TRBJ2-5|.|TRBV30
TGTGCCTGGAGGGGGGACAGCTACCAAGAGACCCAGTACTTC
CAWRGDSYQETQYF
>TRBD1|TRBJ1-4|.|TRBV19
TGTGCCAGTAGTGGCTGGACAGGAGTCAATGAAAAACTGTTTTTT
CASSGWTGVNEKLFF
>.|TRBJ1-4|.|TRBV28
TGTGCCAGCAGTCAACGGAAACCTATCGTACCGGGGGAAAAACTGTTTTTT
CASSQRKPIVPGEKLFF
>.|TRBJ2-2|.|TRBV6-1
TGTGCCAGCAGCGACAGGGAGGCCGGGGAGCTGTTTTTT
CASSDREAGELFF
>.|TRBJ1-3|.|TRBV30
TGTGCCTGGAGCCTCTCAGAAGGAAACACCATATATTTT
CAWSLSEGNTIYF
>TRBD2|TRBJ2-1|.|TRBV7-9
TGTGCCAGCAGCTTATTTCGGGGGGACTACAATGAGCAGTTCTTC
CASSLFRGDYNEQFF
>TRBD2|TRBJ2-3|.|TRBV6-4
TGTGCCAGCAGTGACGGGCCGGGAGGGCCAGATACGCAGTATTTT
CASSDGPGGPDTQYF
>.|TRBJ2-2|.|TRBV29-1
TGCAGCGCGTACACTACGAACACCGGGGAGCTGTTTTTT
CSAYTTNTGELFF
>TRBD2|TRBJ2-3|.|TRBV5-1
TGCGCCAGCAGCTCCGGACTAGCGGGGGATTTAGATACGCAGTATTTT
CASSSGLAGDLDTQYF
>TRBD1|TRBJ1-2|.|TRBV7-9
TGTGCCAGCAGCCGAGGGACTCGACAGGGCCCCCCAGTCGAGTATGGCTACACCTTC
CASSRGTRQGPPVEYGYTF
>TRBD1|TRBJ1-5|.|TRBV19
TGTGCCAGTAGTATATGGACAGGGGGCGCGGGGGCTAGCAATCAGCCCCAGCATTTT
CASSIWTGGAGASNQPQHF
>.|TRBJ1-2|.|TRBV7-2
TGTGCCAGCAGCTTAGGGGGCGGATTCAAAGGCTACACCTTC
CASSLGGGFKGYTF
>TRBD2|TRBJ2-1|.|TRBV29-1
TGCAGCTCAGAATGGACTAGCGGGGTTTACAATGAGCAGTTCTTC
CSSEWTSGVYNEQFF
>TRBD1|TRBJ2-1|.|TRBV4-1
TGCGCCAGCAGCCAGGCAGCCGGGACAGGGTACAATGAGCAGTTCTTC
CASSQAAGTGYNEQFF
>TRBD1|TRBJ2-7|.|TRBV5-4
TGTGCCAGCAGCTCTGCCCGGCAGACAGGGGCTGACGAGCAGTACTTC
CASSSARQTGADEQYF
>.|TRBJ2-7|.|TRBV19
TGTGCCAGTAGTACAGGGTTTTACGAGCAGTACTTC
CASSTGFYEQYF
>.|TRBJ2-1|.|TRBV11-3
TGTGCCAGCAGCTTAGACGGGAGAGGCGGCGATGAGCAGTTCTTC
CASSLDGRGGDEQFF
>.|TRBJ2-1|.|TRBV6-4
TGTGCCAGCAGTGACACACGGGGCTACAATGAGCAGTTCTTC
CASSDTRGYNEQFF
>.|TRBJ1-2|.|TRBV5-1
TGCGCCAGCAGCTGGACATCTAACTATGGCTACACCTTC
CASSWTSNYGYTF
>TRBD2|TRBJ2-3|.|TRBV5-1
TGCGCCAGCAGCTTAACCGGACTAGCGGGGGTAAGCACAGATACGCAGTATTTT
CASSLTGLAGVSTDTQYF
>.|TRBJ1-1|.|TRBV10-3
TGTGCCATCAGTGCAGTGGAGACGAACACTGAAGCTTTCTTT
CAISAVETNTEAFF